Listed below are T cell receptor beta chains from one sample, sequenced in a study of T cell clones after liver transplantation. Some clones are missing from TCRdb's copy, which holds only in-frame ones; the method was immunoSEQ multiplex PCR. The repertoire has 95,000 to 110,000 clones, 82% of them found once; the top ten carry over 0.75%. The sample was CD4+ T cells from blood, taken before liver transplant. All receptors derive from a human donor who received a liver transplant. CDR3s include the opening cysteine and the closing phenylalanine or tryptophan. Fields, in order: J gene, clone size, V gene, D gene, CDR3 DNA, CDR3 protein. A D gene is named only where the DNA matches it firmly. A row's size may be missing; if present it is once, few, many or a size class.

TRBJ2-3,.,TRBV6-7,.,TGTGCCAGCAGTTACCGCGGCAGGGTGGAGAGGGATACGCAGTATTTT,CASSYRGRVERDTQYF
TRBJ2-3,.,TRBV5-1,TRBD1,TGCGCCAGCAGCTTCAGGGGGCCAGATACGCAGTATTTT,CASSFRGPDTQYF
TRBJ2-7,.,TRBV5-1,.,TGCGCCAGCAGCCTCTCGGGACGGCCCTACGAGCAGTACTTC,CASSLSGRPYEQYF
TRBJ2-5,.,TRBV7-3,.,TGTGCCAGCAGCTTAATGATGGGGACAACCCAGTACTTC,CASSLMMGTTQYF
TRBJ2-5,.,TRBV5-1,TRBD1,TGCGCCAGCAGCGCGAGGGACAGGGTGGAGACCCAGTACTTC,CASSARDRVETQYF
TRBJ2-1,.,TRBV19,TRBD2,TGTGCCAGTAGTATGAGGCGGGAGGGCCTGCTCTCCTACAATGAGCAGTTCTTC,CASSMRREGLLSYNEQFF
TRBJ1-4,.,TRBV5-1,.,TGCGCCAGCAGCTTGGCCGGGAGGGGTGAAAAACTGTTTTTT,CASSLAGRGEKLFF
TRBJ1-5,.,TRBV28,.,TGTGCCAGCAGTTTGGGGTCAGGGCAACGGCAGCCCCAGCATTTT,CASSLGSGQRQPQHF
TRBJ2-5,.,TRBV11-2,.,TGTGCCAGCAGCTTAGATTTACAGCGGGAGACCCAGTACTTC,CASSLDLQRETQYF
TRBJ2-3,few,TRBV18,.,TGTGCCAGCTCGCTTTATTCCACAGATACGCAGTATTTT,CASSLYSTDTQYF
TRBJ1-2,.,TRBV7-2,.,TGTGCCAGCAGAGCTTCGACGGGGACGAACCAGTATGGCTACACCTTC,CASRASTGTNQYGYTF
TRBJ2-2,.,TRBV7-8,TRBD2,TGTGCCAGCAGCACGGGGACTAGCGGGAGGACCGGGGAGCTGTTTTTT,CASSTGTSGRTGELFF
TRBJ1-5,.,TRBV2,TRBD1,TGTGCCAGCAGTGGTGATGGGGGAGGGGGCGGCAATCAGCCCCAGCATTTT,CASSGDGGGGGNQPQHF
TRBJ2-3,.,TRBV19,.,TGTGCCAGTATACAGGGTTATACGCAGTATTTT,CASIQGYTQYF
TRBJ2-7,.,TRBV19,TRBD1,TGTGCCAGTAGCGGGACAGGGATGGGCGAGCAGTACTTC,CASSGTGMGEQYF
TRBJ1-5,.,TRBV5-1,.,TGCGCCAGCAGTTTGGGGGGAGATCAGCCCCAGCATTTT,CASSLGGDQPQHF
TRBJ1-1,.,TRBV7-8,.,TGTGCCAGCAGCTTAGGTGGAGGGCCAGTGGGGACTGAAGCTTTCTTT,CASSLGGGPVGTEAFF
TRBJ2-7,.,TRBV7-6,TRBD1,TGTGCCAGCAGCCCCGGGACAGACTTCGAGCAGTACTTC,CASSPGTDFEQYF
TRBJ1-4,.,TRBV28,.,TGTGCCAGCGGAGGGTTCACTAATGAAAAACTGTTTTTT,CASGGFTNEKLFF
TRBJ2-7,.,TRBV6-5,TRBD2,TGTGCCAGCAGCCCACTTTTAGCGGGGTCCTACGAGCAGTACTTC,CASSPLLAGSYEQYF